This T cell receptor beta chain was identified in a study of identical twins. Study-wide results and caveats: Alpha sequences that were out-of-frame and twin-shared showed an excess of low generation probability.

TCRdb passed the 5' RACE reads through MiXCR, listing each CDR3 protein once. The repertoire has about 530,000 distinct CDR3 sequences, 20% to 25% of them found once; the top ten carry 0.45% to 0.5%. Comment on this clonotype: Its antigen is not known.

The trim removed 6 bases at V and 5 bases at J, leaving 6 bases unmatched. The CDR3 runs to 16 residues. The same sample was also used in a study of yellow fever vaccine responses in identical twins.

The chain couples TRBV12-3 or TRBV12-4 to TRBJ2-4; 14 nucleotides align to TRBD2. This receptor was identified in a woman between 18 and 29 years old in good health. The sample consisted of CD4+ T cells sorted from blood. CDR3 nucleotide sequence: TGTGCCAGCAGCAGACTAGCGGGGGGGCAACAAAACATTCAGTACTTC. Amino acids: CASSRLAGGQQNIQYF.